This T cell receptor (beta chain) came from a study of control samples from healthy donors and cancer patients. The data were produced by immunoSEQ multiplex PCR, yet TCRdb's version contains in-frame clones alone and is incomplete. The sample includes approximately 190,000 clones. The CDR3 covers 13 residues. Looked up from germline, CDR1 is LNHDA and CDR2 is SQIVND (reference sequence). Trimming took 4 bases from V and 5 from J; bases not matched to a gene: 4. Source material: blood. The chain couples TRBV19 to TRBJ2-7; 8 nucleotides agree with TRBD2. The receptor comes from a woman in her twenties or thirties in good health. The CDR3 reads CASSSGGTDEQYF. CDR3 nucleotides: TGTGCCAGTAGTAGCGGGGGGACCGACGAGCAGTACTTC.